The TCR beta chain under discussion was sequenced for a study of response to subunit inactivated influenza vaccine. Study results and caveats: Researchers suggested that each seasonal influenza vaccination recruits few new T cells.

As concerns this clonotype: Its antigen remains unknown.

The junction had 12 bases not matched to a gene; V was cut back by 9 bases and J by 4 bases. The length of the CDR3 is 17 residues. Germline CDR1 reads SGHAT; CDR2 reads FQDESV (reference sequence). TCRdb re-analysed the RT-PCR reads in MiXCR, keeping a single row per CDR3 protein. The top ten hold roughly a tenth of the sample, which has more than 550,000 distinct CDR3 sequences, approximately 12% seen once. This specimen consisted of PBMCs from blood, obtained on the day of vaccination. The receptor was isolated from a man aged 45-65 years who received an inactivated influenza vaccine. This rearrangement joins TRBV11-1 to TRBJ2-6, with 10 bases aligning to TRBD1. The CDR3 DNA follows: TGTGCCAGTCAGCCCGGGACAGGGGAATCCGGGGCCAACGTCCTGACTTTC. It is translated as CASQPGTGESGANVLTF. The whole variable domain, filled in from reference TRBV11-1 and TRBJ2-6, reads EAEVAQSPRYKITEKSQAVAFWCDPISGHATLYWYRQILGQGPELLVQFQDESVVDDSQLPKDRFSAERLKGVDSTLKIQPAELGDSAMYLCASQPGTGESGANVLTFGAGSRLTVL.